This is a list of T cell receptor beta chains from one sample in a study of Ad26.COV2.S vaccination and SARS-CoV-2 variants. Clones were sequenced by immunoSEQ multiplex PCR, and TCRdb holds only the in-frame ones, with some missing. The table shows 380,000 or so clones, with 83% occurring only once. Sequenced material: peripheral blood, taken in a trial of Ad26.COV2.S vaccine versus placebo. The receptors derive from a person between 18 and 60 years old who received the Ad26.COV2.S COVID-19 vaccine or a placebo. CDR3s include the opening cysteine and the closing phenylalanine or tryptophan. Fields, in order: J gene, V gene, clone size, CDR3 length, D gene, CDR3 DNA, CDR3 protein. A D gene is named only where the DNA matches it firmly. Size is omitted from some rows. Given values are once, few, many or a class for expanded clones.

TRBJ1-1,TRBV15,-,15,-,TGTGCCACCAGCAGCGGTTCGGGGTACAACACTGAAGCTTTCTTT,CATSSGSGYNTEAFF
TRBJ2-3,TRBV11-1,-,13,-,TGTGCCAGCAGCTTAGGAGGGGCGGATACGCAGTATTTT,CASSLGGADTQYF
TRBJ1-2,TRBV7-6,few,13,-,TGTGCCAGCAGCTTAATAGGGGCCTATGGCTACACCTTC,CASSLIGAYGYTF
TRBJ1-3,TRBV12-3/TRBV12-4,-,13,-,TGTGCCAGCAGGAGACGCAAGGAGGCCACCATATATTTT,CASRRRKEATIYF
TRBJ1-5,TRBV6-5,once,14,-,TGTGCCAGCAGTAGGTCATACAGCAATCAGCCCCAGCATTTT,CASSRSYSNQPQHF
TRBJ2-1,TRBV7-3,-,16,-,TGTGCCAGCAGCCCAGACGGACCTCTAGGGGCATTGATGCAGTTCTTC,CASSPDGPLGALMQFF
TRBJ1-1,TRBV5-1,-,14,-,TGCGCCAGCAGCCGGGCGTCGGGGAGTACTGAAGCTTTCTTT,CASSRASGSTEAFF
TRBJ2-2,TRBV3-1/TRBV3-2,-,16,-,TGTGCCAGCAGCCACATCGCAGTAAGGGGCACCGGGGAGCTGTTTTTT,CASSHIAVRGTGELFF
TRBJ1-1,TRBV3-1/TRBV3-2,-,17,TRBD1,TGTGCCAGCAGCCCAGGAGGGGGCGGAGGGACAAACACTGAAGCTTTCTTT,CASSPGGGGGTNTEAFF
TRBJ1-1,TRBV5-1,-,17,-,TGCGCCAGCAGCGGGAGGCTGGGGCAGGCGATGAACACTGAAGCTTTCTTT,CASSGRLGQAMNTEAFF